The TCR beta chain described here comes from a study of blood T cell repertoires in COVID-19. Overall study context: The United States, Italy and Spain provided the acute and convalescent COVID-19 samples. The cDNA or gDNA used as material had been derived from T cells, B-cell-depleted T cells, or PBMCs.

As handled by the study authors: Amplification from reference gene primers served as the basis for estimated nucleated cell counts. TCRdb's copy holds only in-frame clones and misses some; the assay was immunoSEQ multiplex PCR. D and trimming come from the DNA, and the V and J calls and clone size come from that table. Altogether some 140,000 clones are present, more than 80% being singletons, with the ten largest covering around 4.7%. CDR1 is MNHNY and CDR2 is SVGAGI in the germline V gene (reference sequence). This CDR3 contains 14 residues. With 5 bases clipped from V and 6 bases from J, the junction kept 6 bases outside the gene matches.

The sample consisted of peripheral blood. The clonotype comes from a human donor in a cohort sampled during active COVID-19. The chain employs TRBV6-6 and TRBJ1-2; 10 bases are shared with TRBD1. CDR3 loop: CASSDRGQGDGYTF. The CDR3 bases are TGTGCCAGCAGTGACAGGGGGCAAGGGGATGGCTACACCTTC.